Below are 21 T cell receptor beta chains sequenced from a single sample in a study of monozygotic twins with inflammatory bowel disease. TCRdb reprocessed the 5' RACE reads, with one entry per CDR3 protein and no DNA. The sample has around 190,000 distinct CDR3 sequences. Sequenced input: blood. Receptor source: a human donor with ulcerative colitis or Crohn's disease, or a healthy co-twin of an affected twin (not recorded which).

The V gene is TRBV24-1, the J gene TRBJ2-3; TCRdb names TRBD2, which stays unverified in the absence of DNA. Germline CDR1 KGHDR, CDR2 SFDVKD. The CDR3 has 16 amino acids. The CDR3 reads CATSDLSAGRADTQYF.

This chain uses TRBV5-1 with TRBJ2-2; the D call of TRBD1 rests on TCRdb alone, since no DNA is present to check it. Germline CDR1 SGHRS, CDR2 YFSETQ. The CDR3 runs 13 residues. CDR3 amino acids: CASSSQDSGELFF. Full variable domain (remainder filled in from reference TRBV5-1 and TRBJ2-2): KAGVTQTPRYLIKTRGQQVTLSCSPISGHRSVSWYQQTPGQGLQFLFEYFSETQRNKGNFPGRFSGRQFSNSRSEMNVSTLELGDSALYLCASSSQDSGELFFGEGSRLTVL.

The CDR3 here is CASSLEGSQPQHF. The chain couples TRBV7-9 to TRBJ1-5. The germline V gene has CDR1 SEHNR and CDR2 FQNEAQ (reference sequence). This CDR3 comprises 13 residues.

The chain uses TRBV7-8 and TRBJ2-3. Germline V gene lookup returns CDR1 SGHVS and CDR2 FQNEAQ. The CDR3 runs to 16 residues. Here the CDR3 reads CASSLADSTSTDTQYF.

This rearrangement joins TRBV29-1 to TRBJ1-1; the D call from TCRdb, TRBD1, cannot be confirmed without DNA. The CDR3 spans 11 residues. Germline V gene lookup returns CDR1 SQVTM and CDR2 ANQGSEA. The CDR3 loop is CSHRDHTEAFF.

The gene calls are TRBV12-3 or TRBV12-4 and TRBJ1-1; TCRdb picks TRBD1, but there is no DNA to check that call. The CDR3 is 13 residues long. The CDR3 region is CASSPQGYTEAFF.

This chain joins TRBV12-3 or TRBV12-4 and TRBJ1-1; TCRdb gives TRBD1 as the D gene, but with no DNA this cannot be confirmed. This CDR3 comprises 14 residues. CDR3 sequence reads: CASTQGPGMTEAFF.

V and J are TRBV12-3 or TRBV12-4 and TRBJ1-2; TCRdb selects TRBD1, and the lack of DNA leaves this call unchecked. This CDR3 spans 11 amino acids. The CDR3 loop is CASPKGDGYTF.

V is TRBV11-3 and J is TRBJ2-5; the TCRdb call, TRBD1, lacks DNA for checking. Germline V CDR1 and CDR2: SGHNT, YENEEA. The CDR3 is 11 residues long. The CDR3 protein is CASSSGTAQYF.

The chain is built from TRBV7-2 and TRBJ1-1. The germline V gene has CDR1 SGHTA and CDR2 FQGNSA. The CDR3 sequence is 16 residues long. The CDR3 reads CASSVAAVSLNTEAFF.

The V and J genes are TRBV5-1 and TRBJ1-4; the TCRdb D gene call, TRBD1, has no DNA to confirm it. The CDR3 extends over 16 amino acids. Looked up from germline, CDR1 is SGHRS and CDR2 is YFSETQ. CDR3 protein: CASSPGNRGMSEKLFF.

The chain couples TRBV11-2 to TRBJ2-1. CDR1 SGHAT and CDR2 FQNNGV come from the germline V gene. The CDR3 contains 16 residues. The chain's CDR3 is CASSLLVGAAYNEQFF.

This chain's CDR3 is CASSYSDGYYGYTF. The rearrangement uses TRBV6-5 and TRBJ1-2. The CDR3 length is 14 residues. Germline CDR1 MNHEY, CDR2 SVGAGI.

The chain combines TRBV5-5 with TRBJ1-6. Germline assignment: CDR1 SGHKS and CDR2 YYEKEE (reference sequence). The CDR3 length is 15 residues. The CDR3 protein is CASSSLGRDNSPLHF. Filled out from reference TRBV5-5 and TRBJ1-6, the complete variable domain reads DAGVTQSPTHLIKTRGQQVTLRCSPISGHKSVSWYQQVLGQGPQFIFQYYEKEERGRGNFPDRFSARQFPNYSSELNVNALLLGDSALYLCASSSLGRDNSPLHFGNGTRLTVT.

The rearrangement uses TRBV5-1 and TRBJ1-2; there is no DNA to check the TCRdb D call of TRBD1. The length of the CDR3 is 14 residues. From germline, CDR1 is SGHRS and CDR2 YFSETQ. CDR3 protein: CASLQGAVDYGYTF.

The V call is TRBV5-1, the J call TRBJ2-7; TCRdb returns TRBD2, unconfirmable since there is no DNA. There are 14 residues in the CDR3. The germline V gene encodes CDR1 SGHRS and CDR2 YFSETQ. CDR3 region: CASSFTSGVYEQYF. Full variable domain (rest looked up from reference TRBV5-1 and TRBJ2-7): KAGVTQTPRYLIKTRGQQVTLSCSPISGHRSVSWYQQTPGQGLQFLFEYFSETQRNKGNFPGRFSGRQFSNSRSEMNVSTLELGDSALYLCASSFTSGVYEQYFGPGTRLTVT.

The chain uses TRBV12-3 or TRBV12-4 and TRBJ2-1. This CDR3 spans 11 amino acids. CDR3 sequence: CASTASEEQFF.

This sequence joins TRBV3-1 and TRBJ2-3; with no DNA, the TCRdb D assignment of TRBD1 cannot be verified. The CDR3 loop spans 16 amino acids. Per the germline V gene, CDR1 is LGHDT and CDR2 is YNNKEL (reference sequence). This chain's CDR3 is CASSQGIAGRRDTQYF.

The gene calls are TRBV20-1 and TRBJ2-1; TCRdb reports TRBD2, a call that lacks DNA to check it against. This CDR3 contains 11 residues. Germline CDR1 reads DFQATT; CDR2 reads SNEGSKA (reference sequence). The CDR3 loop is CSAGRENEQFF.

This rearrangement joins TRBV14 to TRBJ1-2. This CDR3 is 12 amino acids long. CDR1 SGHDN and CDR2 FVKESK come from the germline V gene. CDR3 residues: CASSQETYGYTF. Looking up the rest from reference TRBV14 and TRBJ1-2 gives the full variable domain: EAGVTQFPSHSVIEKGQTVTLRCDPISGHDNLYWYRRVMGKEIKFLLHFVKESKQDESGMPNNRFLAERTGGTYSTLKVQPAELEDSGVYFCASSQETYGYTFGSGTRLTVV.

CDR3 sequence reads: CASSPSPAQGLTGELFF. This sequence joins TRBV12-3 or TRBV12-4 and TRBJ2-2; TCRdb gives TRBD1 as the D gene, but with no DNA this cannot be confirmed. The CDR3 runs to 17 residues.